These 32 T cell receptor beta chains came from one sample sequenced in a study of blood T cell repertoires in COVID-19. The data were produced by immunoSEQ multiplex PCR, yet TCRdb's version contains in-frame clones alone and is incomplete. Of 400,000 or so clones listed, 80% to 90% are singletons. Sequenced material: PBMCs or T cells enriched from blood (not recorded which). Every receptor here comes from a man aged 35 to 55 in a cohort exposed to, infected with or recovered from COVID-19 (not recorded which).

This clone was observed a single time. The J gene is TRBJ2-1, the V gene TRBV21-1; TRBD1 is the table's D call, not checked against the DNA. TRBV21-1 is a pseudogene. The CDR3 has 14 amino acids. The CDR3 sequence: CASPRGQSYNEQFF. CDR3 sequence (DNA): TGTGCCAGCCCAAGGGGGCAATCCTACAATGAGCAGTTCTTC.

V usage is TRBV4-2 and J usage is TRBJ2-2; D remains unclear. The germline V gene encodes CDR1 LGHNA and CDR2 YNFKEQ. The CDR3 length is 14 residues. V lost 0 bases and J lost 5, with 7 bases in between. CDR3 sequence: CASSQDPGTGELFF. The CDR3 bases are TGTGCCAGCAGCCAAGATCCCGGGACCGGGGAGCTGTTTTTT.

The CDR3 sequence: CASSSGQVANYGYTF. In nucleotides, the CDR3 is TGTGCCAGCAGCTCCGGACAGGTTGCTAACTATGGCTACACCTTC. The gene calls are TRBV7-8 and TRBJ1-2, with 7 bases fitting TRBD1. Germline CDR1 is SGHVS and CDR2 is FQNEAQ. V shed 4 bases, J shed 0 bases, and the junction held 5 bases outside the gene matches. The CDR3 contains 15 residues.

This clone came up a few times. The J gene is TRBJ1-1, the V gene TRBV28; 8 bases match TRBD1. Germline lookup yields CDR1 MDHEN and CDR2 SYDVKM. V was pared by 6 bases and J by 1 base, with 16 bases of the junction left unmatched. The CDR3 has 18 residues. The CDR3 DNA reads TGTGCCAGCAGCCCAATAGGCAGACAGGGGTCGAGGAACACTGAAGCTTTCTTT. This sequence encodes CASSPIGRQGSRNTEAFF.

This chain joins TRBV24-1 and TRBJ1-2; D perhaps matches TRBD1 (6 bases). This CDR3 has 13 residues. The ends were cut back, 5 bases at V and 7 bases at J, with 13 bases in the middle. Germline CDR1 reads KGHDR; CDR2 reads SFDVKD. CDR3 nucleotides: TGTGCCACCAGTGCAGGGGCCGGGACTGGCTACACCTTC. This gives the protein CATSAGAGTGYTF.

The genes are TRBV11-3 and TRBJ2-1, with TRBD1 as a possible D gene (5 bases). Germline assignment: CDR1 SGHNT and CDR2 YENEEA. CDR3 length: 13 amino acids. Trimming removed 6 bases at V and 6 bases at J, with 12 bases between. Written as DNA, the CDR3 is TGTGCCAGCAGAAGTACAGGAACCAATGAGCAGTTCTTC. Translation gives CASRSTGTNEQFF.

This sequence joins TRBV2 and TRBJ2-2; 10 nucleotides agree with TRBD2. This CDR3 is 16 amino acids long. The germline gives CDR1 SNHLY, CDR2 FYNNEI. Unmatched junction bases numbered 6, after V lost 4 bases and J lost 4 bases. DNA of the CDR3: TGTGCCAGCAGTGTCGTAGCGGGAGGTGTCACCGGGGAGCTGTTTTTT. Translation: CASSVVAGGVTGELFF.

This rearrangement joins TRBV3-1 (or the pseudogene TRBV3-2) to TRBJ2-3, with TRBD2 identical over 11 bases. Trimming removed 0 bases from V and 2 bases from J; junction bases left unmatched: 7. This CDR3 is 18 amino acids long. Per the germline V gene, CDR1 is LGHDT and CDR2 is YNNKEL (reference sequence). The CDR3, as DNA: TGTGCCAGCAGCCAAGATCCGGGGACTAGCGGCCTCACAGATACGCAGTATTTT. Its protein product is CASSQDPGTSGLTDTQYF.

CDR3 nucleotide sequence: TGTGCCACCAGTGGCAGGGACTCTGGAAACACCATATATTTT. Translated, it gives CATSGRDSGNTIYF. The chain carries TRBV24-1 and TRBJ1-3; a weak D match, TRBD1 (5 bases). Trimming shortened V by 5 bases and J by 0 bases, and 7 bases separated the two germline ends. Germline-derived CDR1 and CDR2 are KGHDR and SFDVKD. CDR3 length equals 14 residues.

The chain carries TRBV5-1 and TRBJ2-1; perhaps TRBD2 as D (6 bases). V was pared by 0 bases and J by 6 bases, with 10 bases between. The CDR3 contains 14 residues. Germline lookup yields CDR1 SGHRS and CDR2 YFSETQ. Here the CDR3 DNA reads TGCGCCAGCAGCTTGGAGCTAGCGTCCAATGAGCAGTTCTTC. Its translation is CASSLELASNEQFF.

The V call is TRBV19, the J call TRBJ2-2; 8 bases are shared with TRBD1. V lost 8 bases, J lost 2 bases, and 7 bases stayed unmatched. CDR3 size: 15 residues. Germline V CDR1 and CDR2: LNHDA, SQIVND (reference sequence). CDR3 amino acids: CASEPGQVNTGELFF. In DNA form, the CDR3 reads TGTGCCAGTGAACCGGGACAGGTTAACACCGGGGAGCTGTTTTTT.

The CDR3 DNA follows: TGTGCCAGCAGTGCCGACAGGGACAATCAGCCCCAGCATTTT. Translating it yields CASSADRDNQPQHF. The J gene is TRBJ1-5, the V gene TRBV25-1, with TRBD1 matching 7 bases. CDR3 length: 14 residues. The V gene end was trimmed by 4 bases and the J gene end by 3 bases; junction bases not matched to a gene: 3. Looked up from germline, CDR1 is MGHDK and CDR2 is SYGVNS.

The sample holds a few counts of this clone. The chain recombines TRBV6-5 with TRBJ1-4; 8 bases agree with TRBD1. Germline V lookup: CDR1 MNHEY, CDR2 SVGAGI. The CDR3 is made up of 15 amino acids. The junction had 10 bases not matched to a gene; V was cut back by 6 bases and J by 7 bases. As DNA, the CDR3 is TGTGCCAGCAGAGTAGACAGGGGCTCTCGTGAAAAACTGTTTTTT. It codes for CASRVDRGSREKLFF.

The chain is built from TRBV28 and TRBJ2-7, with D tentatively TRBD1 (5 bases). Germline-derived CDR1 and CDR2 are MDHEN and SYDVKM. The CDR3 totals 15 residues. V lost 7 bases to trimming and J lost 2 bases, with 18 bases between them. This CDR3 reads CASTSIGDSTYEQYF. DNA for the CDR3: TGTGCCAGCACCTCGATTGGTGACAGTACCTACGAGCAGTACTTC.

V and J are TRBV7-9 and TRBJ1-6; D unresolved. This CDR3 has 15 residues. CDR1 is SEHNR, CDR2 FQNEAQ, per germline (reference sequence). V lost 5 bases and J 0 bases, leaving 8 bases between the germline ends. CDR3 bases: TGTGCCAGCAGCCGTTTTAGCTCCTATAATTCACCCCTCCACTTT. It codes for CASSRFSSYNSPLHF.

The chain is built from TRBV7-9 and TRBJ1-3; D uncertain. This CDR3 region has 13 residues. V was trimmed by 1 base and J by 4 bases, leaving 5 bases between them. Germline CDR1 is SEHNR and CDR2 is FQNEAQ (reference sequence). The CDR3 DNA follows: TGTGCCAGCAGCTTAGAGAGAGGAAACACCATATATTTT. Protein sequence: CASSLERGNTIYF.

CDR3 nucleotides: TGTGCCAGCAGCGTCCAGGGGGGAGGTGGCTACACCTTC. This codes for CASSVQGGGGYTF. The rearrangement links TRBV7-8 to TRBJ1-2; TRBD1 matches at 7 bases. V shed 5 bases, J shed 7 bases, and the junction held 7 bases outside the gene matches. Germline V gene data show CDR1 as SGHVS and CDR2 as FQNEAQ. The CDR3 runs to 13 residues.

V and J are TRBV5-6 and TRBJ1-2; TRBD1 agrees at 8 bases. Germline V gives CDR1 SGHDT, CDR2 YYEEEE. The CDR3 has 15 residues. The V and J ends lost 0 bases and 11 bases, in that order; junction bases with no gene match: 12. DNA of the CDR3: TGTGCCAGCAGCTTGGCGGCGGGTGACAGGGGCCGTTACACCTTC. This sequence encodes CASSLAAGDRGRYTF. The whole variable domain, filled in from reference TRBV5-6 and TRBJ1-2, reads DAGVTQSPTHLIKTRGQQVTLRCSPKSGHDTVSWYQQALGQGPQFIFQYYEEEERQRGNFPDRFSGHQFPNYSSELNVNALLLGDSALYLCASSLAAGDRGRYTFGSGTRLTVV.

This chain connects TRBV2 to TRBJ2-7, with TRBD2 matching over 8 bases. Trimming removed 6 bases from V and 0 bases from J; junction bases left unmatched: 4. The CDR3 covers 14 residues. CDR1 SNHLY and CDR2 FYNNEI come from the germline V gene. Here the CDR3 reads CASRDSGSSYEQYF. In nucleotides, the CDR3 is TGTGCCAGCAGAGACAGCGGGAGCTCCTACGAGCAGTACTTC. The full variable domain, rest sourced from reference TRBV2 and TRBJ2-7, is EPEVTQTPSHQVTQMGQEVILRCVPISNHLYFYWYRQILGQKVEFLVSFYNNEISEKSEIFDDQFSVERPDGSNFTLKIRSTKLEDSAMYFCASRDSGSSYEQYFGPGTRLTVT.

V usage is TRBV4-1 and J usage is TRBJ2-3; TRBD1 might be the D (8 bases). Between the trimmed V and J ends, which lost 4 bases and 5 bases, there was a span of 19 bases. Per the germline V gene, CDR1 is MGHRA and CDR2 is YSYEKL. CDR3 length: 16 residues. CDR3 sequence (DNA): TGCGCCAGCAGCCTTTCGACAGGGGCGGGAGAAGATACGCAGTATTTT. Its translation is CASSLSTGAGEDTQYF.

The J gene is TRBJ1-1, the V gene TRBV28, with TRBD1 matching 7 bases. This CDR3 region has 15 residues. V dropped 1 base and J dropped 4; count of bases not matched to a gene: 6. The V gene's germline CDR1 is MDHEN and CDR2 SYDVKM. The CDR3 DNA sequence: TGTGCCAGCAGTTTATACGGCAGGGGGACCACTGAAGCTTTCTTT. Amino acids: CASSLYGRGTTEAFF.

The chain carries TRBV30 and TRBJ1-6; tentatively, D is TRBD1 (5 bases). Germline CDR1 is GTSNPN and CDR2 is SVGIG (reference sequence). The CDR3 contains 15 residues. Trimming cost V 2 bases and J 2 bases, with 10 bases left between them. The CDR3: CAWSLRGTYNSPLHF. CDR3 DNA: TGTGCCTGGAGTCTCCGGGGGACCTATAATTCACCCCTCCACTTT.

This chain links TRBV18 with TRBJ2-3; D possibly corresponds to TRBD1 (6 bases). The CDR3 is 14 amino acids. CDR1 is KGHSH, CDR2 LQKENI, per germline. V was pared by 3 bases and J by 5 bases, with 12 bases between. Here the CDR3 DNA reads TGTGCCAGCTCACCTGGACAGTCTCGAGATACGCAGTATTTT. Protein sequence: CASSPGQSRDTQYF. Full variable domain (missing parts from reference TRBV18 and TRBJ2-3): NAGVMQNPRHLVRRRGQEARLRCSPMKGHSHVYWYRQLPEEGLKFMVYLQKENIIDESGMPKERFSAEFPKEGPSILRIQQVVRGDSAAYFCASSPGQSRDTQYFGPGTRLTVL.

The chain recombines TRBV21-1 with TRBJ1-1. TRBV21-1 is designated a pseudogene. The CDR3 totals 13 residues. CDR3 sequence reads: CASSLGRGTEAFF. The CDR3 region has the DNA TGTGCCAGCAGTTTAGGGAGAGGTACTGAAGCTTTCTTT.

The J gene is TRBJ2-1, the V gene TRBV5-1; TRBD2 matches at 12 bases. Trimming cost V 5 bases and J 3 bases; bases outside gene matches: 3. CDR1 SGHRS and CDR2 YFSETQ come from the germline V gene. This CDR3 is built from 15 residues. The chain's CDR3 is CASRPTSGSYNEQFF. As DNA, the CDR3 is TGCGCCAGCAGACCGACTAGCGGGAGCTACAATGAGCAGTTCTTC.

The chain employs TRBV15 and TRBJ2-7, with D maybe TRBD2 (5 bases). Germline CDR1 and CDR2: LNHNV and YYDKDF (reference sequence). V was pared by 0 bases and J by 1 base, with 16 bases between. This CDR3 has 17 residues. CDR3 nucleotides: TGTGCCACCAGCAGAGACGCGAGTTTGGGAGATTCCTACGAGCAGTACTTC. Its translation: CATSRDASLGDSYEQYF.

The chain recombines TRBV2 with TRBJ2-1; D unclear. V was trimmed by 4 bases and J by 7 bases, leaving 8 bases between them. This CDR3 has 12 residues. Germline lookup yields CDR1 SNHLY and CDR2 FYNNEI. CDR3 region: CASSADLNEQFF. DNA of the CDR3: TGTGCCAGCAGTGCCGACTTAAATGAGCAGTTCTTC. Together with reference TRBV2 and TRBJ2-1, the CDR3 gives the full variable domain: EPEVTQTPSHQVTQMGQEVILRCVPISNHLYFYWYRQILGQKVEFLVSFYNNEISEKSEIFDDQFSVERPDGSNFTLKIRSTKLEDSAMYFCASSADLNEQFFGPGTRLTVL.

CDR3 DNA sequence: TGCAGCGCCCAAGACAGGGATCAGCCCCAGCATTTT. Translated, it gives CSAQDRDQPQHF. The chain has TRBV29-1 and TRBJ1-5; TRBD1 matches 7 bases. The CDR3 extends over 12 amino acids. Germline CDR1 and CDR2: SQVTM and ANQGSEA. The junction had 5 bases not matched to a gene; V was cut back by 7 bases and J by 5 bases.

The CDR3 spells CASSPTSGRARDTQYF. CDR3 DNA: TGTGCCAGCAGTCCTACTAGCGGGAGGGCCCGAGATACGCAGTATTTT. The chain carries TRBV2 and TRBJ2-3; 13 bases are shared with TRBD2. Germline V CDR1 and CDR2: SNHLY, FYNNEI. V shed 5 bases and J 5 bases; nucleotides not matched to a gene: 7. This CDR3 spans 16 amino acids.

The V call is TRBV5-1, the J call TRBJ1-2, with 9 bases matching TRBD1. The CDR3 extends over 13 amino acids. The junction had 6 bases not matched to a gene; V was cut back by 4 bases and J by 8 bases. Germline V CDR1 and CDR2: SGHRS, YFSETQ. CDR3 in amino acids: CASSPGQGSGYTF. CDR3 coding DNA: TGCGCCAGCAGCCCGGGACAGGGAAGCGGCTACACCTTC. Supplemented by reference TRBV5-1 and TRBJ1-2, the full variable domain reads KAGVTQTPRYLIKTRGQQVTLSCSPISGHRSVSWYQQTPGQGLQFLFEYFSETQRNKGNFPGRFSGRQFSNSRSEMNVSTLELGDSALYLCASSPGQGSGYTFGSGTRLTVV.

The V call is TRBV6-5, the J call TRBJ2-3; unclear D gene. V gave up 6 bases and J gave up 1 base, with 8 bases separating them. The CDR3 loop spans 13 amino acids. Germline values: CDR1 MNHEY, CDR2 SVGAGI. The CDR3 is CASRDRGTDTQYF. The CDR3 DNA reads TGTGCCAGCAGAGATAGAGGCACAGATACGCAGTATTTT.

The V call is TRBV3-1 (or the pseudogene TRBV3-2), the J call TRBJ1-5, with 8 bases lining up with TRBD1. Per the germline V gene, CDR1 is LGHDT and CDR2 is YNNKEL (reference sequence). The length of the CDR3 is 15 residues. V shed 1 base, J shed 6 bases, and the junction held 5 bases outside the gene matches. The CDR3 is CASSQGGTGGQPQHF. The CDR3, as DNA: TGTGCCAGCAGCCAAGGAGGGACAGGCGGTCAGCCCCAGCATTTT.